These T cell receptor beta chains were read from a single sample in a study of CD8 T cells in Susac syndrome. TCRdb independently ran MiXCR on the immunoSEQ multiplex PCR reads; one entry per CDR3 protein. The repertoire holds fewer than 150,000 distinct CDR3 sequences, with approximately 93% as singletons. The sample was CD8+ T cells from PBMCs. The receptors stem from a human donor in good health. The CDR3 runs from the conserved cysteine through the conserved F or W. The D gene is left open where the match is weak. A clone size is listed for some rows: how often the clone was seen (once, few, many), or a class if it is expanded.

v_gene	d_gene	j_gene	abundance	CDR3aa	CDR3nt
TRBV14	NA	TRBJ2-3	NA	CASSQVERPDTQYF	TGTGCCAGCAGCCAAGTGGAGAGGCCAGATACGCAGTATTTT
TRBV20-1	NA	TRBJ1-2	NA	CSAPSRSPYGYTF	TGCAGTGCCCCCTCCAGGAGCCCGTATGGCTACACCTTC
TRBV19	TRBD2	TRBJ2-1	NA	CASGSPGLSYEQFF	TGTGCCAGTGGCTCACCGGGACTATCGTATGAGCAGTTCTTC
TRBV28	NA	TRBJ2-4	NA	CASSFRAANIQYF	TGTGCCAGCAGTTTCAGGGCAGCCAACATTCAGTACTTC
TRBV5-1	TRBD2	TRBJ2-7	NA	CASSLDLGGSEQYF	TGCGCCAGCAGCTTGGATCTGGGAGGGAGCGAGCAGTACTTC
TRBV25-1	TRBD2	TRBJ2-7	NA	CASSLTAGESEQYF	TGTGCCAGCAGTCTAACGGCGGGAGAGAGCGAGCAGTACTTC
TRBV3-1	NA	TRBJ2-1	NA	CASSQVAYEQFF	TGTGCCAGCAGCCAAGTAGCTTATGAGCAGTTCTTC
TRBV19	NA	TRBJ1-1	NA	CASSFSSRNTEAFF	TGTGCCAGTAGTTTCTCATCCAGGAACACTGAAGCTTTCTTT
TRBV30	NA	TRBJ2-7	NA	CAWRISYEQYF	TGTGCCTGGAGAATCTCCTACGAGCAGTACTTC
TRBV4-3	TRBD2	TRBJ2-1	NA	CASSQATSGRDNEQFF	TGCGCCAGCAGCCAAGCAACTAGCGGGAGGGACAATGAGCAGTTCTTC
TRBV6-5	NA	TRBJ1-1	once	CASSLDGWTEAFF	TGTGCCAGCAGTCTCGATGGGTGGACTGAAGCTTTCTTT
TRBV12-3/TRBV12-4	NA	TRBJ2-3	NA	CASSSGVTPYTTDTQYF	TGTGCCAGCAGTTCTGGCGTAACCCCCTACACCACAGATACGCAGTATTTT
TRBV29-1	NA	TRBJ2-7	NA	CSVEVDGLSSYEQYF	TGCAGCGTTGAAGTGGACGGGCTTAGCTCCTACGAGCAGTACTTC
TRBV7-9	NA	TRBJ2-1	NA	CASTRGLYNEQFF	TGTGCCAGCACCCGTGGACTCTACAATGAGCAGTTCTTC
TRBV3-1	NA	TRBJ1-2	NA	CASSPPLQGGSVGYTF	TGTGCCAGCAGCCCCCCCCTGCAGGGCGGGAGTGTGGGCTACACCTTC
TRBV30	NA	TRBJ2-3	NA	CAHDEASTDTQYF	TGTGCCCACGATGAGGCATCCACAGATACGCAGTATTTT
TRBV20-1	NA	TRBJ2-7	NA	CSANAGTNRYEQYF	TGCAGTGCTAATGCCGGGACGAACCGCTACGAGCAGTACTTC
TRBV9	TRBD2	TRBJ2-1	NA	CASSDSGSPGSEQFF	TGTGCCAGCAGCGATAGCGGGAGTCCGGGGAGTGAGCAGTTCTTC
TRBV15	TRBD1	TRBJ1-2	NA	CATSRDLGQTNYGYTF	TGTGCCACCAGCAGAGATCTGGGACAGACTAACTATGGCTACACCTTC
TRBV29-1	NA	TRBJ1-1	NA	CSVEVGLLNTEAFF	TGCAGCGTTGAAGTGGGGTTACTGAACACTGAAGCTTTCTTT
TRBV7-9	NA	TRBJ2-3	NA	CASSRLPIRTDTQYF	TGTGCCAGCAGTCGGCTTCCGATTCGCACAGATACGCAGTATTTT
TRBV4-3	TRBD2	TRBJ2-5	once	CASSQGSGTKETQYF	TGCGCCAGCAGCCAAGGTAGCGGGACGAAAGAGACCCAGTACTTC
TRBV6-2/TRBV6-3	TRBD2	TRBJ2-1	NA	CASSALAVNEQFF	TGTGCCAGCAGTGCTCTAGCGGTCAATGAGCAGTTCTTC
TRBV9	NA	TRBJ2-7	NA	CASSASSSVSYEQYF	TGTGCCAGCAGCGCATCGTCTTCGGTGAGCTACGAGCAGTACTTC
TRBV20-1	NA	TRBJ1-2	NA	CSASSPDDYGYTF	TGCAGTGCTAGTAGCCCGGACGACTATGGCTACACCTTC
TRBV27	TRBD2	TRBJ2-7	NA	CASSLGGRTYYEQYF	TGTGCCAGCAGTTTGGGCGGGAGAACTTACTACGAGCAGTACTTC
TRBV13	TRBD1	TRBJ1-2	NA	CASSPRDRVYGYTF	TGTGCCAGCAGCCCACGGGACAGGGTCTATGGCTACACCTTC
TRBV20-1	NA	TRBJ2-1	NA	CSARDMIGSWGNEQFF	TGCAGTGCTAGAGACATGATCGGGAGCTGGGGCAATGAGCAGTTCTTC
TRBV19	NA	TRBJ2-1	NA	CASSQDITYNEQFF	TGTGCCAGTAGTCAAGACATAACCTACAATGAGCAGTTCTTC
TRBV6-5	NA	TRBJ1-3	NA	CASIPDHTGNTIYF	TGTGCCAGCATTCCGGACCATACTGGAAACACCATATATTTT
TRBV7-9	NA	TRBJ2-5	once	CASSRYQETQYF	TGTGCCAGCAGCCGGTACCAAGAGACCCAGTACTTC
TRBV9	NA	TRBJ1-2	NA	CASGEVAVYGYTF	TGTGCCAGCGGCGAGGTGGCGGTCTATGGCTACACCTTC
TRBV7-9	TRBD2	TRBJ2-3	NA	CASSLGSSGRVTDTQYF	TGTGCCAGCAGCTTAGGTTCTAGCGGGAGGGTGACAGATACGCAGTATTTT
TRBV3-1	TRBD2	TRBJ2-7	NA	CASSQTTSGRCYEQYF	TGTGCCAGCAGCCAGACTACTAGCGGGAGGTGTTACGAGCAGTACTTC
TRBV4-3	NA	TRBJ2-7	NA	CASSPLAGAVDEQYF	TGCGCCAGCAGCCCCCTGGCGGGGGCGGTCGACGAGCAGTACTTC
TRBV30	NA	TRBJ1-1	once	CAAPSGNTEAFF	TGTGCCGCCCCGTCGGGGAACACTGAAGCTTTCTTT
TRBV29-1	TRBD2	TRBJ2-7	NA	CSDTWREGREQYF	TGCAGCGACACCTGGCGGGAGGGCCGCGAGCAGTACTTC
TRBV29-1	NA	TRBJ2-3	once	CSVEAGDSTDTQYF	TGCAGCGTTGAAGCGGGTGACTCCACAGATACGCAGTATTTT
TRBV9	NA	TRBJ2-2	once	CASSLTRDGLNTGELFF	TGTGCCAGCAGCTTAACCCGAGACGGGCTGAACACCGGGGAGCTGTTTTTT